This T cell receptor beta chain derives from a study of OX40 agonist ivuxolimab in advanced cancers. Overall study: Patients with hepatocellular carcinoma, melanoma, renal cell or head and neck cancer made up the dose-escalation patients.

Germline V CDR1 and CDR2: MGHDK, SYGVNS. There are 13 residues in the CDR3. Trimming cost V 0 bases and J 8 bases, with 10 bases left between them. TCRdb's copy holds only in-frame clones and misses some; the assay was immunoSEQ multiplex PCR. The sample includes about 27,000 clones, 76% seen only once; the top ten take 14%. By frequency in the sample, this clone is medium-sized (0.01 to 0.1%). The chain combines TRBV25-1 with TRBJ1-2; D not resolved. The receptor comes from an adult with an advanced solid tumor such as melanoma, head and neck, liver or kidney cancer. Material: CD4+ or CD8+ T cells sorted from blood, obtained in a trial of the OX40 agonist ivuxolimab. CDR3 loop: CASSEYSGWGYTF. CDR3 bases: TGTGCCAGCAGTGAATATTCGGGTTGGGGCTACACCTTC.